This T cell receptor (beta chain) was recorded in a study of blood T cell repertoires in COVID-19. About the research overall: Samples of COVID-19 (acute and convalescent) were obtained from the United States, Italy and Spain.

The CDR3 extends over 15 amino acids. The germline V gene has CDR1 SGHTA and CDR2 FQGNSA. The trim removed 3 bases at V and 0 bases at J, leaving 1 base unmatched. Adults between about 18 and 95 years of age took part from 24 US areas. Original analysis: Using reference gene primer amplification, nucleated cell counts were estimated. Using immunoSEQ multiplex PCR, the repertoire was profiled, and TCRdb retains in-frame clones only, with some absent. The DNA was the basis for D and trimming; V, J and clone size are from that table. The repertoire holds roughly 180,000 clones, with over 75% as singletons.

V gene TRBV7-2 combines with J gene TRBJ2-3, with TRBD2 matching over 9 bases. Material for sequencing was PBMCs or T cells enriched from blood (not recorded which). This TCR was sampled from a woman between 35 and 50 years old with acute COVID-19. This CDR3 is CASSFSGSSTDTQYF. CDR3 nucleotides: TGTGCCAGCAGCTTTAGCGGGAGCAGCACAGATACGCAGTATTTT.